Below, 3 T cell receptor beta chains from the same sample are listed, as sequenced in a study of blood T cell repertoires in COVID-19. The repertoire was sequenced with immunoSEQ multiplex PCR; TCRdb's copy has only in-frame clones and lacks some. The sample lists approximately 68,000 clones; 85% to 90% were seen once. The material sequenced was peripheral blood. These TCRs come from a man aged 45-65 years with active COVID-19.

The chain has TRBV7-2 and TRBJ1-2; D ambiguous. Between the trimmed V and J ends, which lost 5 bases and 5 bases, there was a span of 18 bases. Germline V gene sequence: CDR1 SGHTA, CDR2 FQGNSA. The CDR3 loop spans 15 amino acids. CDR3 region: CASSESTGLSYGYTF. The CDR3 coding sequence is TGTGCCAGCAGCGAGTCGACGGGGTTGTCTTATGGCTACACCTTC.

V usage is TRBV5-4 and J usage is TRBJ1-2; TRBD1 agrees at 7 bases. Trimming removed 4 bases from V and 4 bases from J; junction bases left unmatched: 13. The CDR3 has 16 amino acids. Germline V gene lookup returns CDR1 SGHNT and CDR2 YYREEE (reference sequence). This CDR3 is CASSPPGQSVLYGYTF. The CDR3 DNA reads TGTGCCAGCAGCCCCCCGGGACAGAGTGTTCTCTATGGCTACACCTTC.

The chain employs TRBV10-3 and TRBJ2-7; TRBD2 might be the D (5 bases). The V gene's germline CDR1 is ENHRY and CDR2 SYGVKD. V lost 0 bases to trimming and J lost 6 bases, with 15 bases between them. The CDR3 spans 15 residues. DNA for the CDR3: TGTGCCATCAGTGAGTCGCCCCCCAGGAGGACCGAGCAGTACTTC. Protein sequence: CAISESPPRRTEQYF.